This T cell receptor (beta chain) was sequenced during a study of CD8 T cells in Susac syndrome. After extraction with the RNeasy kit, about 0.45 to 1 ug of the RNA was reverse transcribed using random hexamers. An immunoSEQ multiplex PCR generated amplified TCR beta CDR3 products spanning 54 Vbeta and 13 Jbeta. TCRdb independently ran MiXCR on the immunoSEQ multiplex PCR reads; one entry per CDR3 protein. The sample lists hundreds of thousands of distinct CDR3 sequences; 85% were seen once. CD8+ and CD4+ T cells taken from blood had their TCR beta sequenced. FACS enriched CD8+ TEMRA cells, while bulk CD8+ and CD4+ were negatively isolated. Per germline, CDR1 LNHNV and CDR2 YYDKDF (reference sequence). The V end lost 0 bases, the J end lost 0 bases, and 11 bases lay between the germline ends. There are 16 residues in the CDR3.

The TCR was taken from a human donor with multiple sclerosis. The rearrangement joins TRBV15 to TRBJ2-5; D unclear. The sample taken for sequencing was CD8+ T cells from PBMCs. The CDR3 reads CATSRDSKRYQETQYF. CDR3 in DNA: TGTGCCACCAGCAGAGATTCCAAAAGGTACCAAGAGACCCAGTACTTC.